This is a list of T cell receptor beta chains from one sample in a study of read filtering for tumor transcriptome and immune sequencing. TCRdb used MiXCR to reprocess the reads, holding one entry per CDR3 protein. This sample has approximately 60,000 distinct CDR3 sequences; more than 20% occur once, and the top ten carry about a sixth. The sequenced sample was a population of CD138-negative cells sorted from bone marrow. These receptors were obtained from a donor at least 40 years old with multiple myeloma. Both conserved end residues are part of each CDR3. The D gene is left open where the match is weak. Rows give clone size only sometimes, using once, few, many, or a class for an expanded clone.

size,J,D,V,DNA,CDR3
.,TRBJ2-1,TRBD2,TRBV3-1,TGTGCCAGCAGCCTCCTCGAAACTAGCGGGAGGCGGCAGTTCTTC,CASSLLETSGRRQFF
many,TRBJ2-1,.,TRBV5-1,TGCGCCAGCAGCTCTGGCGGTCCGCGGGAGCAGTTCTTC,CASSSGGPREQFF
many,TRBJ1-5,.,TRBV29-1,TGCAGCGTGTCAGGGGTCGGCAATCAGCCCCAGCATTTT,CSVSGVGNQPQHF
many,TRBJ2-3,.,TRBV7-9,TGTGCCAGCAGCGACCGATACGGGGCCAGTCCGGATACGCAGTATTTT,CASSDRYGASPDTQYF
once,TRBJ2-3,.,TRBV6-1,TGTGCCAGCAGTCTTGACAGAGTGCGGGGAGATACGCAGTATTTT,CASSLDRVRGDTQYF
.,TRBJ1-5,.,TRBV27,TGTGCCAGCAGTAAAAACGCTTTGGGGGGTGCACATCAGCCCCAGCATTTT,CASSKNALGGAHQPQHF
many,TRBJ2-5,TRBD2,TRBV20-1,TGCAGTGCTAGAGATACGGGGACGGGGGGGCAAGAGACCCAGTACTTC,CSARDTGTGGQETQYF
many,TRBJ1-5,.,TRBV6-2/TRBV6-3,TGTGCCAGCAGAAACAATCAGCCCCAGCATTTT,CASRNNQPQHF
many,TRBJ2-1,.,TRBV12-3/TRBV12-4,TGTGCCAGCAGATCAAACTCATACAATGAGCAGTTCTTC,CASRSNSYNEQFF
many,TRBJ1-6,TRBD1,TRBV11-2,TGTGCCAGCAGCCCTCGACAGGGAGGGACACCCCTCCACTTT,CASSPRQGGTPLHF
many,TRBJ2-5,.,TRBV5-1,TGCGCCAGCAGCTTGGCCCCAGGCGAAGGACAAGAGACCCAGTACTTC,CASSLAPGEGQETQYF
many,TRBJ2-7,TRBD2,TRBV5-1,TGCGCCAGCAGCCCGTCATTTGATCTGGGAGCGGGAAACGAGCAGTACTTC,CASSPSFDLGAGNEQYF
few,TRBJ1-5,.,TRBV5-1,TGCGCCAGCAGCTTGGCCGTAGAGCAGCCCCAGCATTTT,CASSLAVEQPQHF
many,TRBJ2-5,.,TRBV28,TGTGCCAGCAGCCTGGACAGTTCTGGGGAGACCCAGTACTTC,CASSLDSSGETQYF
.,TRBJ1-5,TRBD1,TRBV2,TGTGCCAGCAATCGGGACAGGGGAAATAGCAATCAGCCCCAGCATTTT,CASNRDRGNSNQPQHF
few,TRBJ1-5,TRBD1,TRBV27,TGTGCCAGCAGAAGTCTGACAGGGGGCGGTCAGCCCCAGCATTTT,CASRSLTGGGQPQHF
many,TRBJ2-3,.,TRBV2,TGTGCCAGCAGTGATATCGGACAACGTTCCCCCACAGATACGCAGTATTTT,CASSDIGQRSPTDTQYF
many,TRBJ2-1,TRBD2,TRBV19,TGTGCCAGTAGGCCCGTGGGAGGGCCGGGTGAGCAGTTCTTC,CASRPVGGPGEQFF
many,TRBJ2-6,.,TRBV5-1,TGCGCCAGCAGCTTGGAAGTGTCTGCGGGGGCCACTTTC,CASSLEVSAGATF
many,TRBJ1-1,.,TRBV7-2,TGTGCCAGCAGCTTGAACAGGGACGACACTGAAGCTTTCTTT,CASSLNRDDTEAFF
many,TRBJ1-1,.,TRBV27,TGTGCCAGCAGTGACAGACGTGAAGCTTTCTTT,CASSDRREAFF
many,TRBJ2-2,.,TRBV29-1,TGCAGCGTTGATGTATCTAACACCGGGGAGCTGTTTTTT,CSVDVSNTGELFF
many,TRBJ2-2,.,TRBV18,TGTGCCAGCTCACCACCTAGCGGAAGAACGGCCGGGGAGCTGTTTTTT,CASSPPSGRTAGELFF
many,TRBJ2-1,.,TRBV5-4,TGTGCCAGCAGCCCCGTGGGGACCGACTGGAATGAGCAGTTCTTC,CASSPVGTDWNEQFF
many,TRBJ2-1,.,TRBV5-1,TGCGCCAGCAGCTCCTTCGGGCCGGACAATGAGCAGTTCTTC,CASSSFGPDNEQFF
.,TRBJ1-6,.,TRBV3-1,TGTGCCAGCAGCCAGGGTATTAATTCACCCCCCCACTTT,CASSQGINSPPHF
many,TRBJ2-7,TRBD1,TRBV5-1,TGCGCCAGCAGCTCCATTAGGGACAGGGGGCTCGAGACCTACGAGCAGTACTTC,CASSSIRDRGLETYEQYF
few,TRBJ2-7,TRBD2,TRBV28,TGTGCCAGCAGTCCCACCTCAGCGGGATCCTACGAGCAGTACTTC,CASSPTSAGSYEQYF
many,TRBJ2-6,.,TRBV6-5,TGTGCCAGTAGGACAGACTCTGGGGCCAACGTCCTGACTTTC,CASRTDSGANVLTF
.,TRBJ2-1,.,TRBV5-4,TGTGCCAGCACAGCTAGTTGGGGCCCCAGCGAGCAGTTCTTC,CASTASWGPSEQFF
.,TRBJ2-1,.,TRBV24-1,TGTGCCACCTGTGAAGCAGGGCAGGATTACAATGAGCGGTTCTTC,CATCEAGQDYNERFF